This is a list of T cell receptor beta chains from one sample in a study of shared clonotypes between healthy human individuals. Some clones are missing from TCRdb's copy, which holds only in-frame ones; the method was immunoSEQ multiplex PCR. The sample lists 2,100,000 or so clones; around 95% were seen once. Sequencing was carried out using naive CD4+ T cells sorted from blood. The receptor source for this set is a man younger than 30 in good health. Both conserved end residues are trimmed from each CDR3.

>TRBJ2-3|TRBV29-1
SGRGTRSTDTQY
>TRBJ2-5|TRBV29-1
SVVYPGQIWETQY
>TRBJ2-3|TRBV6-5
ASSYSRNTDTQY
>TRBJ1-3|TRBV2
ASSPPTGRRNTIY
>TRBJ2-2|TRBV6-6
ASSNRGNTGELF
>TRBJ1-1|TRBV5-8
ASSSGQGGVSEAF
>TRBJ1-5|TRBV2
ASSVRGIGNQPQH
>TRBJ2-3|TRBV6-5
ASSPGTNTDTQY
>TRBJ1-2|TRBV28
ASSFLDRAFNYGYT
>TRBJ2-5|TRBV4-1
ASSQDRDPPGSQY
>TRBJ2-5|TRBV5-4
ASSLSGGETQY
>TRBJ1-2|TRBV11-1
ASSPDSANYGYT
>TRBJ2-7|TRBV19
ASRKTGGLYEQY
>TRBJ2-2|TRBV5-3
ANQWENGNTGELF
>TRBJ1-1|TRBV7-9
ASSLEARAF